The source of this T cell receptor (beta chain) is a study of immune heterogeneity within non-small cell lung tumors. Overall study context: With respect to histology, the tumors encompassed a handful of squamous cell carcinomas, around 9 non-squamous carcinomas and 1 not otherwise specified.

This clonotype is classed as medium-sized (0.01 to 0.1%). Antigen specificity is unknown. Multiplex PCR amplified the TCR beta CDR3 region. Its first round ran for roughly 10 cycles with 32 V and 13 J primers. TCRdb analysed the multiplex PCR reads with MiXCR anew, one entry per CDR3 protein. The data show 10,000 or so distinct CDR3 sequences, about 17% seen once. The CDR3 totals 14 residues. V lost 3 bases and J lost 1, with 9 bases in between. The germline gives CDR1 LNHDA, CDR2 SQIVND (reference sequence). Samples each supplied around 600 ng of bulk tumor genomic DNA as template. Surgery yielded several widely spaced biopsies per primary tumor. Curative surgical treatment was performed in patients who had newly diagnosed, untreated non-small cell lung cancer. General study findings and limits: Recurrence of identical dominant CDR3 beta clonotypes was observed across tumor sites within a patient, alongside site-unique high-frequency clones.

The specimen sequenced was lung tumor tissue. The chain uses TRBV19 and TRBJ1-1, with no clear D. This clonotype was obtained from a man aged 40-50 years with non-small cell lung cancer. The CDR3 protein is CASSIGHPNTEAFF. The CDR3 DNA is TGTGCCAGTAGTATCGGTCACCCGAACACTGAAGCTTTCTTT.